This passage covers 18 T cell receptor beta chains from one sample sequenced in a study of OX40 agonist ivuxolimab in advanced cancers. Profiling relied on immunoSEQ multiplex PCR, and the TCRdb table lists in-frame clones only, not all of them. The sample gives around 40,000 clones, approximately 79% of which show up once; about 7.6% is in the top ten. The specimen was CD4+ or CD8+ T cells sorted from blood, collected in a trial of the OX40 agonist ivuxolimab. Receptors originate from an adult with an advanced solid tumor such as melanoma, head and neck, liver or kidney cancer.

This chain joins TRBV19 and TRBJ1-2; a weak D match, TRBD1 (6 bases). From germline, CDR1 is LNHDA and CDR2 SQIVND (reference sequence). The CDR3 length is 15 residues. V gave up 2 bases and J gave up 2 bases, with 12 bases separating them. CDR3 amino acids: CASSILWTENYGYTF. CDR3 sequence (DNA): TGTGCCAGTAGTATACTCTGGACAGAGAACTATGGCTACACCTTC.

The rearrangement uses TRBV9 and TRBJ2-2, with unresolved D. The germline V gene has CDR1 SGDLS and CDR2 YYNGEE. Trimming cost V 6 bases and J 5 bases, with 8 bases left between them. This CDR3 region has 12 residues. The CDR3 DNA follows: TGTGCCAGCATTTCGGCGACCGGGGAGCTGTTTTTT. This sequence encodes CASISATGELFF.

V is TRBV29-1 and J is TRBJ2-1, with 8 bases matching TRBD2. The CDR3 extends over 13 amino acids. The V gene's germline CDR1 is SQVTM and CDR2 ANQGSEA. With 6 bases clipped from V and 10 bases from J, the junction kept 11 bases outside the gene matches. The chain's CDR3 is CSVPPAGGAEQFF. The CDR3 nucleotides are TGCAGCGTCCCACCGGCGGGAGGCGCCGAGCAGTTCTTC.

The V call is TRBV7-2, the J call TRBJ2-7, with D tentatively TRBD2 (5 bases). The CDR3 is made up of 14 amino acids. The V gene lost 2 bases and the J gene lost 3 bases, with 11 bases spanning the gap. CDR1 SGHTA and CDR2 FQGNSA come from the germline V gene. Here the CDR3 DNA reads TGTGCCAGCAGCTTATCTAGCAGACGCTACGAGCAGTACTTC. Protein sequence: CASSLSSRRYEQYF.

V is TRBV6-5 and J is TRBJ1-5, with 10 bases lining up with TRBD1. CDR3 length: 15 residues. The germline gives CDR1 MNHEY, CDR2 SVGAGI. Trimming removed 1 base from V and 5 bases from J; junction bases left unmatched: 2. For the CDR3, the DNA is TGTGCCAGCAGTTACTTTGGACAGGGGGATCAGCCCCAGCATTTT. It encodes CASSYFGQGDQPQHF.

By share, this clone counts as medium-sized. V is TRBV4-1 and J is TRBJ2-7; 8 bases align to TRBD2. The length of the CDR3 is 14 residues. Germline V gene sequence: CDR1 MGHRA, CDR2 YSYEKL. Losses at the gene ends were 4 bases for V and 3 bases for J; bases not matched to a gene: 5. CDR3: CASSPGTRNYEQYF. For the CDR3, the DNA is TGCGCCAGCAGCCCGGGGACTAGAAACTACGAGCAGTACTTC.

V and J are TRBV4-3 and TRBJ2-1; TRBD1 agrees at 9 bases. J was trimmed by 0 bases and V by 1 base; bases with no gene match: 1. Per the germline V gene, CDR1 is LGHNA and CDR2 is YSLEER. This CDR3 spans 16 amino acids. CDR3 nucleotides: TGCGCCAGCAGCCAAGCGACAGGGGGCTCCTACAATGAGCAGTTCTTC. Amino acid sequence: CASSQATGGSYNEQFF.

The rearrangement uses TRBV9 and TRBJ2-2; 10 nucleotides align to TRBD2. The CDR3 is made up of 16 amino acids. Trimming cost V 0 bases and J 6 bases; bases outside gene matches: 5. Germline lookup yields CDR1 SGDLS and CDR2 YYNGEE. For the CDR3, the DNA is TGTGCCAGCAGCGTAGTGGCTAGCGGGAGTGCCGGGGAGCTGTTTTTT. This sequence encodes CASSVVASGSAGELFF.

The CDR3 sequence: CASSVSGGRTGELFF. The CDR3 bases are TGTGCCAGCAGTGTCTCCGGGGGCCGAACCGGGGAGCTGTTTTTT. The chain is built from TRBV6-1 and TRBJ2-2; D could derive from TRBD1 or TRBD2 (6 bases each). The CDR3 is 15 residues long. Germline assignment: CDR1 MNHNS and CDR2 SASEGT. Trimming removed 4 bases at V and 5 bases at J, with 14 bases between.

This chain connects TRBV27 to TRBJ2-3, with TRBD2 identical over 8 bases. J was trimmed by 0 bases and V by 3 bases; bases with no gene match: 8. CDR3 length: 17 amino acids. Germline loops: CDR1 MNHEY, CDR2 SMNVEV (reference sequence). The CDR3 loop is CASSFTGGYLSTDTQYF. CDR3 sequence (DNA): TGTGCCAGCAGTTTCACGGGAGGGTACCTTAGCACAGATACGCAGTATTTT.

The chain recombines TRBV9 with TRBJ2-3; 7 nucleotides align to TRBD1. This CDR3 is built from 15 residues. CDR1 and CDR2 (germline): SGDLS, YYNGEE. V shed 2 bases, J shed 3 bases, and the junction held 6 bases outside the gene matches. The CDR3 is CASSVRDRETDTQYF. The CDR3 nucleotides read TGTGCCAGCAGCGTCCGGGACAGAGAGACAGATACGCAGTATTTT.

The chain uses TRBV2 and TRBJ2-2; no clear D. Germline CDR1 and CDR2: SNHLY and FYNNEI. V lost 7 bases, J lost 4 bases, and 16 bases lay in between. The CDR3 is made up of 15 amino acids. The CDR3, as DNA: TGTGCCAGCAAAAGTGAGAATTTGGGCACCGGGGAGCTGTTTTTT. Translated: CASKSENLGTGELFF.

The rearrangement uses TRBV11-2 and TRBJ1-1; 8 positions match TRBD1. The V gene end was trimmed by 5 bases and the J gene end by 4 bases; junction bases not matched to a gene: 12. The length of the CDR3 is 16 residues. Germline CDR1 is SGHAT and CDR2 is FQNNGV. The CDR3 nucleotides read TGTGCCAGCAGCGAAAGAAGGCAGGGGGCGTCCACTGAAGCTTTCTTT. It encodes CASSERRQGASTEAFF.

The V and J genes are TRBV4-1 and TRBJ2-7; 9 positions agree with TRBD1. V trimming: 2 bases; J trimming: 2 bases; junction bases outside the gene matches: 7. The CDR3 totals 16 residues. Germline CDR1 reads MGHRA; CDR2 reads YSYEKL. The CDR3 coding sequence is TGCGCCAGCAGCCAAAGGGGACAGGGTTCAGCCTACGAGCAGTACTTC. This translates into CASSQRGQGSAYEQYF.

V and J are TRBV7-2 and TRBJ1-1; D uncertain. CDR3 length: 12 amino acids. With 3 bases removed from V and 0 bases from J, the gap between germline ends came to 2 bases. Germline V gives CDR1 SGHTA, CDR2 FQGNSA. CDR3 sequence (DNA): TGTGCCAGCAGCTTCTTGAACACTGAAGCTTTCTTT. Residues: CASSFLNTEAFF.

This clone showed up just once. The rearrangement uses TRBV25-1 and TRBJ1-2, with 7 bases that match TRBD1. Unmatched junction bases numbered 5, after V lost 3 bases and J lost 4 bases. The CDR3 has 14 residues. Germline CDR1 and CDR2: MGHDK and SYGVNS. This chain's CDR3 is CASSDPGTAYGYTF. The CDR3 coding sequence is TGTGCCAGCAGTGACCCCGGGACAGCCTATGGCTACACCTTC.

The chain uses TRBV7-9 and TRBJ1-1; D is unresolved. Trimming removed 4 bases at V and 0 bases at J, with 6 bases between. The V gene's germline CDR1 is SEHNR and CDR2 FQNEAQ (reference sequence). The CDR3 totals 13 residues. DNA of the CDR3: TGTGCCAGCAGCTCCCAGGTGAACACTGAAGCTTTCTTT. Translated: CASSSQVNTEAFF.

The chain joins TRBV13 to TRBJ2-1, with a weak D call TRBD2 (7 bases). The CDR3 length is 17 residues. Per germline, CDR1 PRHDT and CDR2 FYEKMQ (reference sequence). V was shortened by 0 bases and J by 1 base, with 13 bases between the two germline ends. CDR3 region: CASSLGRGGPSYNEQFF. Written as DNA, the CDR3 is TGTGCCAGCAGCTTAGGCCGCGGGGGCCCGTCCTACAATGAGCAGTTCTTC.